This T cell receptor (beta chain) was sequenced in a study of cytomegalovirus exposure and HLA in healthy donors. Study-wide findings and caveats: A later analysis reportedly identified an Asian-associated ancestry cluster as carrying fewer N-insertions than the approximately 670-donor mean.

Germline-derived CDR1 and CDR2 are SEHNR and FQNEAQ (reference sequence). The V and J ends lost 3 bases and 3 bases, in that order; junction bases with no gene match: 5. The CDR3 is 15 amino acids. PCR was performed using 60 Vbeta and 13 Jbeta primers. Using immunoSEQ multiplex PCR, the repertoire was profiled, and TCRdb retains in-frame clones only, with some absent. There are 90,000 to 110,000 clones in the sample; about three quarters occur only once, and around 6% lies in the top ten. In the case of this clone: Its antigen is as yet unknown.

The rearrangement joins TRBV7-9 to TRBJ2-1; 7 positions match TRBD2. The sequenced material came from PBMCs. The clonotype originates from a male donor in good health and CMV-seronegative. DNA of the CDR3: TGTGCCAGCAGCTTGGCCGGGACTATCTACAATGAGCAGTTCTTC. This gives the protein CASSLAGTIYNEQFF.